These 15 T cell receptor beta chains were all obtained from the same sample, sequenced in a study of T cells after posttransplantation cyclophosphamide. Methotrexate plus calcineurin inhibitor accompanied controls' myeloablative marrow transplants; sampling was 1 year later. TCRdb keeps only in-frame clones here, not all; method: immunoSEQ multiplex PCR. This sample has approximately 21,000 clones, with 65% to 90% found just once. Here the sequenced sample was PBMCs, taken roughly a year after allogeneic stem cell transplant with calcineurin inhibitor and methotrexate. The receptors were gathered from a female patient aged 30 to 40 who received an allogeneic stem cell transplant from an unrelated donor, was CMV-positive, and had acute and chronic GVHD. These T cells may partly come from the graft donor.

The chain combines TRBV9 with TRBJ2-7; 10 bases agree with TRBD2. The CDR3 totals 14 residues. Trimming took 7 bases from V and 5 from J; bases not matched to a gene: 9. CDR1 is SGDLS and CDR2 is YYNGEE in the germline V gene. The CDR3 reads CASPEGLAGDEQYF. CDR3 DNA: TGTGCCAGCCCCGAGGGGCTAGCGGGAGACGAGCAGTACTTC.

This clone was seen only once. The chain combines TRBV2 with TRBJ1-2, with TRBD1 matching 7 bases. Germline V lookup: CDR1 SNHLY, CDR2 FYNNEI. This CDR3 region has 15 residues. Trimming at V came to 6 bases and at J to 5 bases, leaving 12 bases not matched to a gene. The CDR3 bases are TGTGCCAGCAGGGAGGGGGCGCGGGGACCGTATGGCTACACCTTC. Amino acid sequence: CASREGARGPYGYTF.

The chain couples TRBV5-4 to TRBJ1-2; weak D call: TRBD1 (6 bases). The germline V gene encodes CDR1 SGHNT and CDR2 YYREEE (reference sequence). Trimming removed 4 bases from V and 3 bases from J, with 13 bases in between. This CDR3 is built from 14 residues. CDR3 coding DNA: TGTGCCAGCAGCGTACAGGGAGCGGACTATGGCTACACCTTC. This codes for CASSVQGADYGYTF.

This chain uses TRBV11-2 with TRBJ2-7, with a weak D call TRBD2 (5 bases). The CDR3 extends over 14 amino acids. V lost 6 bases to trimming and J lost 3 bases, with 15 bases between them. Germline-derived CDR1 and CDR2 are SGHAT and FQNNGV. The DNA for the CDR3 is TGTGCCAGCAGGAACACGGGAAACTTCTACGAGCAGTACTTC. This translates into CASRNTGNFYEQYF.

The chain couples TRBV10-1 to TRBJ2-5, with a weak D call TRBD2 (6 bases). Trimming took off 4 bases at V and 4 bases at J, with 16 bases between the two ends. The CDR3 contains 15 residues. Per the germline V gene, CDR1 is WNHNN and CDR2 is SYGVQD (reference sequence). The DNA for the CDR3 is TGCGCCAGCAGTGCGTCGGCCGGGGGTTCAGAGACCCAGTACTTC. As protein: CASSASAGGSETQYF.

This clone has more than one count but fewer than ten. The rearrangement links TRBV9 to TRBJ1-2; D is uncertain. The CDR3 covers 16 residues. Trimming shortened V by 0 bases and J by 4 bases, and 16 bases separated the two germline ends. CDR1 is SGDLS, CDR2 YYNGEE, per germline. The CDR3 sequence: CASSVDPLPPLYGYTF. In DNA form, the CDR3 reads TGTGCCAGCAGCGTAGATCCTCTACCCCCCCTCTATGGCTACACCTTC.

The chain is built from TRBV6-5 and TRBJ2-5; D is unresolved. In germline, CDR1 is MNHEY, CDR2 SVGAGI. The V end lost 2 bases, the J end lost 7 bases, and 14 bases lay between the germline ends. The CDR3 has 14 residues. The CDR3 coding sequence is TGTGCCAGCAGTTACGGCCTTTTTGTTGGGACCCAGTACTTC. The encoded protein is CASSYGLFVGTQYF.

The gene calls are TRBV5-1 and TRBJ1-5, with D possibly matching TRBD1 (6 bases). The CDR3 is made up of 14 amino acids. The V end was cut by 5 bases, the J end by 10 bases, with 19 bases between. CDR1 is SGHRS and CDR2 is YFSETQ in the germline V gene. The DNA for the CDR3 is TGCGCCAGCAGGGTGGGGGCGGGGGATAGTCCCCAGCATTTT. It specifies CASRVGAGDSPQHF.

This chain uses TRBV28 with TRBJ2-6, with D unclear. The V end was cut by 5 bases, the J end by 0 bases, with 8 bases between. The CDR3 spans 15 residues. The V gene's germline CDR1 is MDHEN and CDR2 SYDVKM. The CDR3 DNA follows: TGTGCCAGCAGTCAGAGGTCCTCTGGGGCCAACGTCCTGACTTTC. This translates into CASSQRSSGANVLTF.

The chain couples TRBV9 to TRBJ1-5; D may be TRBD1 (5 bases). Germline CDR1 SGDLS, CDR2 YYNGEE. The V end lost 6 bases, the J end lost 0 bases, and 10 bases lay between the germline ends. This CDR3 is built from 14 residues. Here the CDR3 reads CASNAGDSNQPQHF. The CDR3 DNA reads TGTGCCAGCAATGCGGGGGATAGCAATCAGCCCCAGCATTTT.

The genes are TRBV30 and TRBJ1-1, with D perhaps matching TRBD1 (5 bases). V shed 5 bases and J shed 6 bases, with 16 bases lying between them. There are 13 residues in the CDR3. Germline V gene lookup returns CDR1 GTSNPN and CDR2 SVGIG (reference sequence). The DNA for the CDR3 is TGTGCCTGGTCCGGGACTTCAGCTCCTGAAGCTTTCTTT. Translated, it gives CAWSGTSAPEAFF. Full variable domain (remainder filled in from reference TRBV30 and TRBJ1-1): SQTIHQWPATLVQPVGSPLSLECTVEGTSNPNLYWYRQAAGRGLQLLFYSVGIGQISSEVPQNLSASRPQDRQFILSSKKLLLSDSGFYLCAWSGTSAPEAFFGQGTRLTVV.

The chain recombines TRBV19 with TRBJ2-5; tentative D call: TRBD1 (5 bases). Germline loops: CDR1 LNHDA, CDR2 SQIVND (reference sequence). This CDR3 is built from 15 residues. Trimming removed 0 bases at V and 3 bases at J, with 11 bases between. The chain's CDR3 is CASSIDPPGKETQYF. In DNA, the CDR3 is TGTGCCAGTAGTATAGACCCTCCAGGGAAAGAGACCCAGTACTTC.

The V and J genes are TRBV19 and TRBJ1-4; 7 bases map to TRBD1. This CDR3 region has 16 residues. V lost 7 bases and J lost 4; bases outside the gene matches: 12. In germline, CDR1 is LNHDA, CDR2 SQIVND (reference sequence). CDR3 coding DNA: TGTGCCAGTACCCCGGGACAGCTACGTCTTAATGAAAAACTGTTTTTT. Its protein is CASTPGQLRLNEKLFF.

The V gene is TRBV5-1, the J gene TRBJ2-7; 8 bases align to TRBD2. Germline CDR1 reads SGHRS; CDR2 reads YFSETQ. After removal of 4 bases from V and 0 bases from J, the junction contained 3 bases not matched to a gene. This CDR3 spans 14 amino acids. The CDR3 loop is CASSKGLDSYEQYF. The CDR3 region has the DNA TGCGCCAGCAGCAAGGGACTAGACTCCTACGAGCAGTACTTC.

The CDR3 DNA is TGTGCCAGCAGCGGGGGGACAGGGCGGACCGAAAAACTGTTTTTT. Translated: CASSGGTGRTEKLFF. The chain recombines TRBV9 with TRBJ1-4; 9 bases fit TRBD1. The junction had 8 bases not matched to a gene; V was cut back by 3 bases and J by 8 bases. Germline CDR1 reads SGDLS; CDR2 reads YYNGEE. This CDR3 is built from 15 residues.